This TCR beta chain was retrieved from a study of blood T cells in healthy people across ages. CDR3 length: 15 residues. With V trimmed by 7 bases and J by 2 bases, 9 bases remained unmatched. CDR1 is DFQATT and CDR2 is SNEGSKA in the germline V gene (reference sequence). Comment on this clonotype: Its antigen is unidentified.

A second about 6 to 12 cycle PCR used barcoded and J-beta primers. TCRdb analysed the 5' RACE reads with MiXCR anew, one entry per CDR3 protein. The sample lists 550,000 to 600,000 distinct CDR3 sequences; about 26% were seen once. Overall study results and limits: The long-lived group displayed more naive CD4+ cells, plus higher diversity, than the aged donors did.

This TCR was recovered from a woman between 70 and 85 years old in good health. The chain is built from TRBV20-1 and TRBJ2-1; the match to TRBD2 covers 9 bases. Material for sequencing was blood. CDR3 in DNA: TGCAGTGTTCGCGGGGGGGGCCGGGCCTACAATGAGCAGTTCTTC. Protein: CSVRGGGRAYNEQFF.